Shown below are 14 T cell receptor beta chains from a single sample sequenced in a study of blood T cell repertoires in COVID-19. Sequenced by immunoSEQ multiplex PCR; TCRdb stores in-frame clones only, minus some. The sample has roughly 160,000 clones, around 89% seen once; the top ten hold roughly 26%. The specimen was peripheral blood. The receptors stem from a man aged 60-69 years with acute or convalescent COVID-19.

The genes are TRBV5-4 and TRBJ1-2; 10 bases fit TRBD1. The CDR3 loop spans 14 amino acids. The junction had 4 bases not matched to a gene; V was cut back by 2 bases and J by 6 bases. CDR1 SGHNT and CDR2 YYREEE come from the germline V gene (reference sequence). The CDR3: CASSFGGTGDGYTF. CDR3 in DNA: TGTGCCAGCAGCTTCGGGGGGACAGGGGATGGCTACACCTTC.

The genes are TRBV19 and TRBJ2-1; 9 bases agree with TRBD2. V lost 6 bases, J lost 0 bases, and 6 bases stayed unmatched. CDR1 is LNHDA, CDR2 SQIVND, per germline (reference sequence). The CDR3 runs to 16 residues. The CDR3 here is CASRASGASSYNEQFF. The CDR3 bases are TGTGCCAGTAGGGCTAGCGGGGCGAGCTCCTACAATGAGCAGTTCTTC.

The chain combines TRBV7-8 with TRBJ2-7, with 14 bases matching TRBD2. CDR1 and CDR2 from the germline V gene are SGHVS and FQNEAQ. The J segment lost 0 bases and the V segment lost 5 bases, leaving 9 bases of the junction unmatched. The CDR3 has 18 amino acids. The chain's CDR3 is CASSLGLAGAADSYEQYV. In nucleotides, the CDR3 is TGTGCCAGCAGCCTGGGACTAGCGGGGGCCGCCGACTCCTACGAGCAGTACGTC.

This sequence joins TRBV29-1 and TRBJ1-2, with D possibly TRBD1 on 5 matching bases. Trimming removed 7 bases at V and 6 bases at J, with 18 bases between. The CDR3 runs to 13 residues. Germline V CDR1 and CDR2: SQVTM, ANQGSEA. CDR3 in DNA: TGCAGCGCCACTTTGACAGCTAGGGATGGCTACACCTTC. It specifies CSATLTARDGYTF. Filled out from reference TRBV29-1 and TRBJ1-2, the complete variable domain reads SAVISQKPSRDICQRGTSLTIQCQVDSQVTMMFWYRQQPGQSLTLIATANQGSEATYESGFVIDKFPISRPNLTFSTLTVSNMSPEDSSIYLCSATLTARDGYTFGSGTRLTVV.

The rearrangement links TRBV7-9 to TRBJ1-1; D unclear. CDR1 and CDR2 (germline): SEHNR, FQNEAQ (reference sequence). V lost 2 bases and J lost 4, with 5 bases in between. CDR3 length: 12 residues. CDR3 in DNA: TGTGCCAGCAGCTTACCGGGCACTGAAGCTTTCTTT. Encoded protein: CASSLPGTEAFF.

This chain connects TRBV6-5 to TRBJ1-2, with TRBD1 matching over 8 bases. The V gene's germline CDR1 is MNHEY and CDR2 SVGAGI. The CDR3 length is 14 residues. V shed 7 bases, J shed 4 bases, and the junction held 8 bases outside the gene matches. CDR3 region: CASTLGQGAYGYTF. The CDR3 bases are TGTGCCAGCACCCTAGGACAGGGTGCCTATGGCTACACCTTC.

The chain employs TRBV7-2 and TRBJ2-6, with no clear D. Germline V gives CDR1 SGHTA, CDR2 FQGNSA. This CDR3 has 15 amino acids. The V end was cut by 1 base, the J end by 4 bases, with 8 bases between. CDR3 sequence reads: CASSLGGAGANVLTF. Here the CDR3 DNA reads TGTGCCAGCAGCTTAGGAGGTGCCGGGGCCAACGTCCTGACTTTC.

The chain links TRBV5-1 to TRBJ2-2, with 14 bases fitting TRBD2. V gave up 4 bases and J gave up 2 bases; unmatched junction bases: 4. CDR3 length: 17 amino acids. Germline loops: CDR1 SGHRS, CDR2 YFSETQ. The CDR3 protein is CASSVGLAGGNTGELFF. The CDR3 region has the DNA TGCGCCAGCAGCGTCGGACTAGCGGGGGGAAACACCGGGGAGCTGTTTTTT.

V is TRBV12-3 or TRBV12-4 and J is TRBJ1-2; TRBD1 is a possible D gene (6 bases). This CDR3 comprises 12 residues. The CDR3 here is CAVGRGFYGYTF. CDR3 in DNA: TGTGCAGTGGGCAGGGGATTCTATGGCTACACCTTC.

The J gene is TRBJ1-1, the V gene TRBV30, with TRBD1 identical over 7 bases. Germline trimming cut 5 bases from V and 5 bases from J; bases unmatched to any gene: 8. The germline V gene has CDR1 GTSNPN and CDR2 SVGIG (reference sequence). The CDR3 runs 13 residues. The CDR3 nucleotides are TGTGCCTGGGATGTGACAGGGCGAACTGAAGCTTTCTTT. It translates to CAWDVTGRTEAFF.

The chain uses TRBV7-3 and TRBJ1-1, with a tentative D call TRBD1 (6 bases). V lost 5 bases and J lost 2, with 12 bases in between. Germline values: CDR1 SGHTA, CDR2 FQGTGA. This CDR3 is built from 14 residues. The CDR3 is CASSPQGLNTEAFF. Here the CDR3 DNA reads TGTGCCAGCAGCCCTCAGGGGCTAAACACTGAAGCTTTCTTT.

This clone turned up a few times. J is TRBJ2-1 and V is TRBV6-1, with a tentative D call TRBD2 (6 bases). Germline V gene sequence: CDR1 MNHNS, CDR2 SASEGT. Trimming shortened V by 3 bases and J by 9 bases, and 18 bases separated the two germline ends. This CDR3 is built from 15 residues. The CDR3 reads CASSDGSGELVEQFF. The CDR3, as DNA: TGTGCCAGCAGTGATGGTAGCGGAGAGTTGGTTGAGCAGTTCTTC.

The CDR3 DNA sequence: TGTGCCAGCAGTTATTCTGTGAACACTGAAGCTTTCTTT. It encodes CASSYSVNTEAFF. The J gene is TRBJ1-1, the V gene TRBV6-2 or TRBV6-3; D is uncertain. This CDR3 is 13 amino acids long. CDR1 is MNHEY and CDR2 is SVGEGT in the germline V gene. Between the trimmed V and J ends, which lost 3 bases and 0 bases, there was a span of 5 bases.

This chain links TRBV11-2 with TRBJ2-3, with 13 nucleotides matching TRBD2. Germline V lookup: CDR1 SGHAT, CDR2 FQNNGV. This CDR3 spans 19 amino acids. J was trimmed by 3 bases and V by 0 bases; bases with no gene match: 9. This CDR3 is CASSLDLLAGGPGTDTQYF. Written as DNA, the CDR3 is TGTGCCAGCAGCTTAGATCTACTAGCGGGAGGGCCAGGGACAGATACGCAGTATTTT.